This T cell receptor (beta chain) was found in a study of type 1 regulatory T cells. Study context: T-allo10 is a Tr1-enriched, alloantigen-specific CD4 T cell product made in vitro. Notes on the study in general: Compared with non-type 1 regulatory T cells, type 1 regulatory T cells showed a more restricted TCR repertoire.

Turning to this clonotype: Its antigen is unidentified.

V shed 5 bases and J 6 bases; nucleotides not matched to a gene: 11. Germline V gene data show CDR1 as DFQATT and CDR2 as SNEGSKA (reference sequence). The CDR3 runs to 15 residues. Using its own MiXCR run on the reads, TCRdb lists one record per CDR3 protein. Of fewer than 80,000 distinct CDR3 sequences in the sample, more than 20% were seen once. The chain is built from TRBV20-1 and TRBJ2-2, with TRBD2 identical over 8 bases. The sample comprised cultured type 1 regulatory T (Tr1) cells, either the whole culture or a sorted fraction (not recorded which). The receptor was derived from a human donor in good health. CDR3 residues: CSAPPAGEVAGELFF. The CDR3 DNA is TGCAGTGCTCCCCCAGCGGGAGAGGTCGCCGGGGAGCTGTTTTTT.